This T cell receptor (beta chain) is from a study of control samples from healthy donors and cancer patients. The ends were cut back, 0 bases at V and 3 bases at J, with 9 bases in the middle. Germline CDR1 GTSNPN, CDR2 SVGIG (reference sequence). The CDR3 consists of 14 residues. Sequencing used immunoSEQ multiplex PCR; TCRdb keeps in-frame clones, though not all of them. Among 210,000 or so clones listed, around 93% were seen once. The sequencing sample was made of blood. The clonotype originates from a man aged 30 to 39 in good health. The chain joins TRBV30 to TRBJ1-5; no definite D call. The CDR3 region is CAWSVTPFNQPQHF. DNA of the CDR3: TGTGCCTGGAGTGTTACACCGTTCAATCAGCCCCAGCATTTT. Drawing the rest from reference TRBV30 and TRBJ1-5, the complete variable domain is SQTIHQWPATLVQPVGSPLSLECTVEGTSNPNLYWYRQAAGRGLQLLFYSVGIGQISSEVPQNLSASRPQDRQFILSSKKLLLSDSGFYLCAWSVTPFNQPQHFGDGTRLSIL.